This T cell receptor beta chain was recorded in a study of CD8 T cells in ankylosing spondylitis. Findings and limits, study-wide: What seemed typical of ankylosing spondylitis blood was a TCR beta motif built from eight highly homologous variants. Within peripheral blood, clones linked to disease were CD8+ and relatively rare. Researchers reportedly found disease-linked clones significantly enriched in matched ankylosing spondylitis synovial fluid. Earlier work had already found some motif variants in reactive arthritis synovial fluid and blood.

Researchers built TCR beta libraries using quantitative 5'-RACE with molecular barcodes. TCRdb called the 5' RACE reads again in MiXCR, with one record for every CDR3 protein. The repertoire holds about 840,000 distinct CDR3 sequences, with approximately 12% as singletons. CDR3 length equals 14 residues. Trimming took off 4 bases at V and 5 bases at J, with 11 bases between the two ends. Per germline, CDR1 SEHNR and CDR2 FQNEAQ (reference sequence). This clonotype was found many times. Its cognate antigen is unknown. This TCR came from a male donor with ankylosing spondylitis. Material: blood, either unsorted or a sorted T cell fraction (not recorded which). This chain joins TRBV7-9 and TRBJ1-4, with D tentatively TRBD1 (5 bases). The CDR3 sequence is CASSSGEANEKLFF. The CDR3 bases are TGTGCCAGCAGCTCGGGGGAGGCGAATGAAAAACTGTTTTTT.